This T cell receptor beta chain stems from a study of breast tumors, draining lymph nodes, adjacent tissues (dated by TCRdb to 2015 to 2016). With regard to the full study: In breast cancer patients, the study compared the TCR beta repertoires of tumor, adjacent nontumor tissue and axillary lymph nodes. The study was designed to assess the relationships and possible T-cell exchange between tumor, surrounding tissue and draining lymph node repertoires in human breast cancer. What the research found in general, with its limitations: Tumor and nontumor tissue repertoires were found to be significantly more similar in luminal-like than in basal-like breast cancer. T-cell repertoire diversity in tumors was found to be lower than in lymph nodes but higher than in nontumor tissue, and preferential V and J gene usage was observed. The data were considered consistent with the idea that most tumor T cells come from the lymph node and then expand in tumor tissue. The conclusion that tumor T cells originate in lymph nodes was presented as consistent with a hypothesis rather than as directly demonstrated.

A word on this clonotype: The specificity of this receptor is unknown. No base quality information exists; no much larger clone differs at one position.

The run used an Illumina HiSeq 2000. Multiplex PCR amplification was used to generate the TCR beta chain libraries. High-throughput sequencing was used to analyze the amplified TCR beta chain products. Starting from the raw public reads, TCRdb applied fastp trimming at Q25, assembled clones with MiXCR and retained in-frame beta chains. Each CDR3 protein gets just one entry, which takes the most common genes and DNA from the rows behind it. The sample includes about 63,000 distinct CDR3 sequences, with approximately 57% observed a single time. Roughly 18% of the sample belongs to the ten largest clones. CDR1 SEHNR and CDR2 FQNEAQ are derived from the germline V gene (reference sequence). Trimming takes 9 bases from V and 11 bases from J, and the germline ends sit 27 bases apart. From the cysteine through the phenylalanine, the CDR3 covers 15 amino acids. CDR3 DNA only is kept here, 45 bases in frame from base 1.

The sequence derives from a female donor with breast cancer. Some clones in this sample may be carry-over from other donors' samples. The chain was built from TRBV7-9 and TRBJ2-3; the D segment might be TRBD1 or TRBD2, since each matches 5 bases. The sample comprised breast tumor tissue. The bases read TGTGCCAGTAGTAGGGACCGGGACCCGGGCAATGAGCAGTATTTT. This encodes CASSRDRDPGNEQYF.